The TCR beta chain described here comes from a study of cytotoxic CD8 clonotypes in ibrutinib-treated CLL. Germline CDR1 ENHRY, CDR2 SYGVKD. The V end was cut by 9 bases, the J end by 1 base, with 9 bases between. The CDR3 is 12 amino acids. This clone has only one observation. TCRdb's table, derived via immunoSEQ multiplex PCR, lists solely in-frame clones and lacks some. The top ten hold over 5.5% of the sample, which has about 310,000 clones, 80% seen once. The source was PBMCs, collected before ibrutinib treatment. This clonotype was sampled from a human donor with chronic lymphocytic leukemia. The chain couples TRBV10-3 to TRBJ1-1, with D unclear. CDR3 amino acids: CAIKHPNTEAFF. For the CDR3, the DNA is TGTGCCATTAAACACCCGAACACTGAAGCTTTCTTT.